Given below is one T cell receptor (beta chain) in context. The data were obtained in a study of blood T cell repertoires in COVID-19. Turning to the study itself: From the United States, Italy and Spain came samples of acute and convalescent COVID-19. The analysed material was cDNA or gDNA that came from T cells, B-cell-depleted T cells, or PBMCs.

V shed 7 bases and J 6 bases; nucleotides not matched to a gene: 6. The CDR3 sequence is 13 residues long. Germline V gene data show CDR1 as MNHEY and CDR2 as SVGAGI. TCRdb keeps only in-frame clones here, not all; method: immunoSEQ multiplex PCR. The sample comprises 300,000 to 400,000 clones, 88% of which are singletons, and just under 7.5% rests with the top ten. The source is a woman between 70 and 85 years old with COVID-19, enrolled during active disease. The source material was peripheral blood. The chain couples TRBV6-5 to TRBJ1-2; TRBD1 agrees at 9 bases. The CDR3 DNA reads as TGTGCCAGCACCAGACAGGGGGGGGATGGCTACACCTTC. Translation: CASTRQGGDGYTF.